The present entry profiles one TCR beta chain with its context. Clinical history reported by participants formed the basis on which cohorts were assigned. Those designated as exposed participants met a COVID-19 case within 2 weeks before study entry. Per the germline V gene, CDR1 is KGHSH and CDR2 is LQKENI. The CDR3 covers 14 residues. V was trimmed by 4 bases and J by 3 bases, leaving 12 bases between them. The sample comes from a study of blood T cell repertoires in COVID-19. As originally analysed: Researchers report that nucleated cell counts were estimated from reference gene primer amplification. Here immunoSEQ multiplex PCR was the method, and the copy in TCRdb shows in-frame clones only, minus some. V and J calls and clone size are those listed in that table; D and trimming were worked out from the DNA. The data show about 220,000 clones, 83% seen once.

This receptor was identified in a woman in her forties or fifties who had been exposed to COVID-19. Sequenced input: PBMCs or T cells enriched from blood (not recorded which). This chain connects TRBV18 to TRBJ1-1; D unclear. The CDR3 sequence is CASSRSGFDTEAFF. CDR3 in DNA: TGTGCCAGCTCACGGTCAGGCTTTGACACTGAAGCTTTCTTT. The full variable domain, with the rest looked up from reference TRBV18 and TRBJ1-1, is NAGVMQNPRHLVRRRGQEARLRCSPMKGHSHVYWYRQLPEEGLKFMVYLQKENIIDESGMPKERFSAEFPKEGPSILRIQQVVRGDSAAYFCASSRSGFDTEAFFGQGTRLTVV.